The clone carrying this TCR beta chain has only a few counts. Its antigen is still unknown. The entry originates in a study of post-analysis software for immune sequencing data. Sequencing libraries made from TCR beta cDNA carried unique molecular identifiers. Each CDR3 protein is one row after TCRdb ran MiXCR on the PCR reads. The repertoire consists of hundreds of thousands of distinct CDR3 sequences, with roughly 46% occurring once and the leading ten covering 1.5% to 2%. V lost 7 bases to trimming and J lost 6 bases, with 16 bases between them. The CDR3 totals 13 residues. Per germline, CDR1 SQVTM and CDR2 ANQGSEA. Study-wide points: Among about 5 TRBV segments more frequent in patients than controls were TRBV5-6, TRBV5-1 and TRBV20-1. Versus controls, multiple sclerosis patients showed significantly lower diversity (normalized Chao1).

The gene calls are TRBV29-1 and TRBJ2-1, with D perhaps matching TRBD1 (6 bases). Sequencing was carried out using blood. The TCR was taken from a girl aged 5 to 17 with multiple sclerosis. DNA for the CDR3: TGCAGCGCCATGGGGGACACCCTCAATGAGCAGTTCTTC. The encoded protein is CSAMGDTLNEQFF.